What follows is one TCR beta chain and its context. Its antigen is not yet known. No clone much larger than this one lies a single base away; base qualities are absent. The data derive from a study of blood T cell dynamics during melanoma immunotherapy (dated by TCRdb to the early 2020s). Turning to the overall study: All patients had metastatic melanoma and were given first-line pembrolizumab or nivolumab plus ipilimumab as standard of care in the United Kingdom. To find early correlates of response, peripheral T cell receptor repertoires were profiled in metastatic melanoma patients before and after one cycle of checkpoint inhibitor therapy. The training cohort was made up of consecutive patients, while a further independent group of patients from the same centre was pooled to form an external validation set. Paper-wide results and their limitations: Whether the T cell clones behind the repertoire changes were melanoma-specific or instead reflected general immune activation was something the study could not determine. Patients who later achieved disease control showed a bifurcated PBMC repertoire reorganization at W3, with increased clonality or increased diversity, unlike progressors. The relatively small sample size was acknowledged as a potential limitation on generalization of the results.

According to the study, the label for this sample's time point signals: week 3, after first cycle of checkpoint inhibitor. Blood samples were collected before treatment (T0) and at week 3 (W3), after the first cycle of checkpoint blockade. Except for a couple of patients with rapid clinical progression, response was assessed 12 weeks after the first infusion by RECIST 1.1; disease control meant complete response, partial response or stable disease. Patients with prior systemic cancer treatment, concomitant immunosuppressant therapy or synchronous other active malignancies were excluded. TCR beta was sequenced in both bulk PBMC and plasma cell-free DNA in order to track circulating cells as well as T cell turnover. PBMC were isolated from blood with Lymphoprep and SepMate tubes, followed by red cell lysis. QIAamp DNA Blood Mini kits were used to extract DNA from PBMC and from sorted T cell subsets.

The CDR3 contains 17 residues, cysteine and phenylalanine counted. Just the 51-base CDR3 DNA is kept, in frame starting at base 1. CDR1 and CDR2 were assigned from the germline V gene as SGHVS and FQNEAQ. Trimming accounts for 3 bases at V and 8 bases at J, while the number of junction bases matched to no gene is 12. For every bulk PBMC sample, a fixed 350 ng of DNA was loaded. The immunoSEQ TCRb Assay kit was used according to manufacturer instructions to amplify TCR beta CDR3 sequences from genomic DNA. The KAPA Library Quantification Kit for Illumina platforms was used to quantify the pooled libraries by qPCR. Pooled libraries were clustered at roughly 0.6-1.1 pM and sequenced on an Illumina NextSeq 500. The study's processing was this. TCR data were analyzed using immunoSEQ ANALYZER and the R LymphoSeq package. A rearrangement efficiency score was calculated as productive divided by the sum of productive and non-productive CDR3 sequences. Clonality was measured with the Gini coefficient and diversity with the Renyi index at alpha=1, compared pairwise between timepoints within each patient. Clonal relatedness used an edit distance of 3, and repertoire similarity used the Bhattacharyya coefficient, both computed in LymphoSeq. To classify response, a linear discriminant analysis based on week-3 changes in clonality and diversity was built with the R MASS and caret packages. Here the immuneACCESS table is served through TCRdb, limited to in-frame sequences with V and J called. Missing clones are a known gap in these copies; in checked studies unresolved V genes cover under half, and the rest lacks a known reason. V and J calls and clone size follow that table, whereas D and trimming were derived from the DNA. This sample has more than 14,000 clones in its table, and roughly 85% of those were observed once. Of the sample, 7.8% falls within the top ten clones.

This receptor was obtained from a human donor with melanoma. The rearranged chain carries TRBV7-8 and TRBJ2-1, with 11 central nucleotides matching TRBD2. Sequencing used blood, obtained from a patient treated with checkpoint blockade. DNA sequence: TGTGCCAGCAGCTTTGGGGGTAGCGGGAGGGCCAGGGATGAGCAGTTCTTC. Its protein reads: CASSFGGSGRARDEQFF.